The 19 T cell receptor beta chains in this list originate from one sample, sequenced in a study of shared clonotypes between healthy human individuals. The assay was immunoSEQ multiplex PCR, and TCRdb's table has in-frame clones only and misses some. The table shows 2 million to 2.5 million clones, with under 97% occurring only once. Input material: naive CD4+ T cells sorted from blood. Subset here: CD45RA+ positively selected. The source is a man aged 18 to 29 in good health.

V gene TRBV6-5 combines with J gene TRBJ1-2, with a weak D call TRBD1 (5 bases). V lost 0 bases and J lost 9, with 8 bases in between. This CDR3 has 12 amino acids. Germline V gene data show CDR1 as MNHEY and CDR2 as SVGAGI. CDR3 DNA: TGTGCCAGCAGTTACTCTGGGGGGAGCTACACCTTC. Translated: CASSYSGGSYTF.

With respect to this clone: The sample holds other DNA sequences that translate to the same CDR3. The chain uses TRBV5-4 and TRBJ2-5, with D maybe TRBD2 (6 bases). The germline gives CDR1 SGHNT, CDR2 YYREEE (reference sequence). The CDR3 has 14 residues. The V gene lost 1 base and the J gene lost 1 base, with 8 bases spanning the gap. This CDR3 is CASSLPGLQETQYF. DNA for the CDR3: TGTGCCAGCAGCTTGCCGGGACTCCAAGAGACCCAGTACTTC.

This chain uses TRBV6-5 with TRBJ2-4; no clear D gene. There are 15 residues in the CDR3. The germline V gene encodes CDR1 MNHEY and CDR2 SVGAGI. The V end was cut by 6 bases, the J end by 0 bases, with 12 bases between. This CDR3 reads CASRRTDKAKNIQYF. CDR3 nucleotides: TGTGCCAGCAGGCGGACCGACAAAGCCAAAAACATTCAGTACTTC.

Written as DNA, the CDR3 is TGTGCCAGCAGTTTCACAGGGGCGCTACTTAACTATGGCTACACCTTC. This encodes CASSFTGALLNYGYTF. This chain links TRBV6-5 with TRBJ1-2; TRBD1 matches at 7 bases. The J segment lost 1 base and the V segment lost 4 bases, leaving 9 bases of the junction unmatched. Germline V CDR1 and CDR2: MNHEY, SVGAGI. The CDR3 extends over 16 amino acids.

The CDR3 protein is CASSPRGYGSNEKLFF. The CDR3 DNA reads as TGTGCCAGCAGTCCCCGAGGGTACGGATCTAATGAAAAACTGTTTTTT. This chain uses TRBV2 with TRBJ1-4, with D uncertain. Trimming removed 5 bases at V and 3 bases at J, with 16 bases between. From germline, CDR1 is SNHLY and CDR2 FYNNEI. There are 16 residues in the CDR3. The full variable domain, completed using reference TRBV2 and TRBJ1-4, is EPEVTQTPSHQVTQMGQEVILRCVPISNHLYFYWYRQILGQKVEFLVSFYNNEISEKSEIFDDQFSVERPDGSNFTLKIRSTKLEDSAMYFCASSPRGYGSNEKLFFGSGTQLSVL.

CDR3 loop: CASSYDTNYGYTF. CDR3 nucleotides: TGTGCCAGCAGCTACGACACAAACTATGGCTACACCTTC. The chain joins TRBV7-9 to TRBJ1-2; D ambiguous. The ends were cut back, 4 bases at V and 2 bases at J, with 8 bases in the middle. The CDR3 runs to 13 residues. Germline V gene lookup returns CDR1 SEHNR and CDR2 FQNEAQ (reference sequence).

V and J are TRBV5-6 and TRBJ2-7, with D tentatively TRBD2 (6 bases). Trimming took 3 bases from V and 2 from J, leaving 15 bases between them. The CDR3 length is 15 residues. The germline CDR1 and CDR2 sequences are SGHDT and YYEEEE. CDR3 nucleotide sequence: TGTGCCAGCAGCTCCGGCGGGATGGGGGCCTACGAGCAGTACTTC. This sequence encodes CASSSGGMGAYEQYF.

For this clone: One end of the junction does not line up with germline, which may come from a read error. J is TRBJ2-1 and V is TRBV7-7; 11 bases fit TRBD2. This CDR3 region has 16 residues. The germline V gene encodes CDR1 SSHAT and CDR2 FNYEAQ (reference sequence). The DNA for the CDR3 is TGTGCTAGCAGCTTAGGGGGACTAGCGGCTTACAATGAGCAGTTCTTC. Protein sequence: CASSLGGLAAYNEQFF.

The count of this clone is one. The chain combines TRBV15 with TRBJ2-1; 10 bases match TRBD2. CDR3 size: 15 residues. Germline loops: CDR1 LNHNV, CDR2 YYDKDF (reference sequence). V lost 6 bases and J lost 9; bases outside the gene matches: 11. The CDR3 reads CATRENGLADFEQFF. The CDR3, as DNA: TGTGCCACCAGGGAGAACGGACTAGCGGATTTTGAGCAGTTCTTC.

The chain uses TRBV2 and TRBJ2-5; D possibly corresponds to TRBD2 (7 bases). There are 15 residues in the CDR3. In germline, CDR1 is SNHLY, CDR2 FYNNEI. Trimming shortened V by 5 bases and J by 5 bases, and 18 bases separated the two germline ends. The chain's CDR3 is CASSSAGGPGETQYF. For the CDR3, the DNA is TGTGCCAGCAGTTCGGCCGGGGGGCCAGGGGAGACCCAGTACTTC.

V usage is TRBV7-3 and J usage is TRBJ2-7; D remains unclear. Looked up from germline, CDR1 is SGHTA and CDR2 is FQGTGA. The CDR3 covers 13 residues. Trimming stripped 5 bases from V and 0 bases from J, with 8 bases between. CDR3 protein: CASSTSSSYEQYF. CDR3 DNA: TGTGCCAGCAGCACCTCTAGCTCCTACGAGCAGTACTTC.

This clone was observed a single time. The chain has TRBV28 and TRBJ1-4; no firm D call. V was clipped by 4 bases and J by 2 bases, with 11 bases between them. The CDR3 loop spans 15 amino acids. Germline CDR1 MDHEN, CDR2 SYDVKM. CDR3 nucleotide sequence: TGTGCCAGCAGTTCTCCAGATAGCACTAATGAAAAACTGTTTTTT. This gives the protein CASSSPDSTNEKLFF.

The chain carries TRBV6-7 and TRBJ2-7; 11 bases are a match to TRBD1. TRBV6-7 is an open reading frame, and its role is uncertain. The CDR3 loop spans 14 amino acids. Trimming cost V 10 bases and J 5 bases; bases outside gene matches: 10. CDR3 nucleotide sequence: TGTGCCATCTACCCGGGACAGGGGGTCCACGAGCAGTACTTC. Protein sequence: CAIYPGQGVHEQYF.

The chain joins TRBV11-2 to TRBJ2-3; D remains unclear. This CDR3 is 14 amino acids long. V dropped 2 bases and J dropped 6 bases, with 12 bases sitting between them. Per germline, CDR1 SGHAT and CDR2 FQNNGV. The CDR3 region is CASSLLAPQDTQYF. Here the CDR3 DNA reads TGTGCCAGCAGCTTACTGGCGCCACAGGATACGCAGTATTTT.

The chain recombines TRBV7-8 with TRBJ2-2, with 10 positions matching TRBD2. CDR3 length: 16 amino acids. The V gene end was trimmed by 5 bases and the J gene end by 3 bases; junction bases not matched to a gene: 6. Germline CDR1 SGHVS, CDR2 FQNEAQ. CDR3 sequence reads: CASSITGTSDTGELFF. The CDR3 bases are TGTGCCAGCAGCATCACCGGGACTAGCGACACCGGGGAGCTGTTTTTT.

The rearrangement joins TRBV6-5 to TRBJ2-5; 9 bases are a match to TRBD1. Unmatched junction bases numbered 11, after V lost 5 bases and J lost 7 bases. Germline V gene lookup returns CDR1 MNHEY and CDR2 SVGAGI. CDR3 length: 15 residues. CDR3 amino acids: CASSRPTGGDWTQYF. The CDR3 DNA sequence: TGTGCCAGCAGTAGACCGACAGGGGGGGACTGGACCCAGTACTTC.

J is TRBJ2-7 and V is TRBV5-1, with D tentatively TRBD1 or TRBD2 (7 bases each). This CDR3 comprises 15 residues. CDR1 is SGHRS, CDR2 YFSETQ, per germline. V was trimmed by 5 bases and J by 1 base, leaving 16 bases between them. In nucleotides, the CDR3 is TGCGCCAGCAGGCTGGGGGGGACAGAGTCCTACGAGCAGTACTTC. Translated: CASRLGGTESYEQYF.

The chain uses TRBV7-2 and TRBJ2-5; D unclear. The CDR3 has 15 amino acids. Trimming cost V 0 bases and J 3 bases, with 11 bases left between them. Germline CDR1 reads SGHTA; CDR2 reads FQGNSA. CDR3: CASSLAVMTKETQYF. In nucleotides, the CDR3 is TGTGCCAGCAGCTTAGCAGTCATGACCAAAGAGACCCAGTACTTC.

The V and J genes are TRBV5-1 and TRBJ2-5, with 8 positions matching TRBD1. There are 13 residues in the CDR3. V dropped 4 bases and J dropped 4; count of bases not matched to a gene: 3. CDR1 and CDR2 from the germline V gene are SGHRS and YFSETQ. In DNA form, the CDR3 reads TGCGCCAGCAGCAACACAGGGGGAGAGACCCAGTACTTC. It yields the protein CASSNTGGETQYF.